This TCR beta chain was identified in a study of T cell responses to AZD1222 COVID-19 vaccine. Regarding the study as a whole: Clonal diversity may have been underestimated, and the donors were mostly white British, with more females than males. Increased Spike-specific TCR breadth and depth were observed after two AZD1222 doses.

TCRdb keeps only in-frame clones here, not all; method: immunoSEQ multiplex PCR. The sample has approximately 170,000 clones, more than 80% seen once. As concerns this clone: The target antigen is unknown.

Trimming pared 2 bases from V and 8 bases from J, leaving 9 bases between. Germline CDR1 is MNHEY and CDR2 is SVGEGT. This CDR3 contains 12 residues. The specimen was peripheral blood, collected on day 0 of AZD1222 vaccination. This chain uses TRBV6-2 or TRBV6-3 with TRBJ1-1; D not certain. The TCR sequence derives from an adult in good health. CDR3 protein: CASSYTAGEAFF. The CDR3 DNA follows: TGTGCCAGCAGTTACACCGCGGGGGAAGCTTTCTTT.